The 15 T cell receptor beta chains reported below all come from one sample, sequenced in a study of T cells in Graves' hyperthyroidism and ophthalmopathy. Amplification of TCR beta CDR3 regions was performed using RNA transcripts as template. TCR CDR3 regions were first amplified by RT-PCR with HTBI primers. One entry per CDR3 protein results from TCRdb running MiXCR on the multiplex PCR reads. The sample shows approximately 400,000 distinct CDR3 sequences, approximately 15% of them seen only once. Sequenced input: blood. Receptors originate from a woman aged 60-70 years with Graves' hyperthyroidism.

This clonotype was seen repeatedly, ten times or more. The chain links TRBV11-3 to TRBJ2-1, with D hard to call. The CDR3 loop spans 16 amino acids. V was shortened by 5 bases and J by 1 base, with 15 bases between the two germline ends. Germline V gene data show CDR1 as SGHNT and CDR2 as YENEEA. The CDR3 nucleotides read TGTGCCAGCAGCCAAGCAGCTGGAATTTCCTACAATGAGCAGTTCTTC. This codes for CASSQAAGISYNEQFF.

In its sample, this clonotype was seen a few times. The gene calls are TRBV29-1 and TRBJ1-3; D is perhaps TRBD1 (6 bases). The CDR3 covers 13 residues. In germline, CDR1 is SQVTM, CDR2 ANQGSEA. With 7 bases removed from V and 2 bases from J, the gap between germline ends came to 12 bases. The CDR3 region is CSDKDSPGNTIYF. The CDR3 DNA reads TGCAGCGACAAGGACAGTCCTGGAAACACCATATATTTT. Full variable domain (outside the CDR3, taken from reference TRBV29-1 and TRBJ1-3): SAVISQKPSRDICQRGTSLTIQCQVDSQVTMMFWYRQQPGQSLTLIATANQGSEATYESGFVIDKFPISRPNLTFSTLTVSNMSPEDSSIYLCSDKDSPGNTIYFGEGSWLTVV.

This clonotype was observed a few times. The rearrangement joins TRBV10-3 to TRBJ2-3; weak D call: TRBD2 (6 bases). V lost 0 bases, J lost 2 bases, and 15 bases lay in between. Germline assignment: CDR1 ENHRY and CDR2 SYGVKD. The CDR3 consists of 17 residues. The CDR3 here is CAISESNQRALTDTQYF. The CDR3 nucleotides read TGTGCCATCAGTGAGTCAAATCAGCGGGCCCTCACAGATACGCAGTATTTT.

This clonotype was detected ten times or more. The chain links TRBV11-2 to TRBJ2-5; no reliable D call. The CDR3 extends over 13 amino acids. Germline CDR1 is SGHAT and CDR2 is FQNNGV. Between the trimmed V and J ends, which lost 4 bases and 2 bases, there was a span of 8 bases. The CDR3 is CASSSSRQETQYF. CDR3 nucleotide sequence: TGTGCCAGCAGCTCGTCCCGACAAGAGACCCAGTACTTC.

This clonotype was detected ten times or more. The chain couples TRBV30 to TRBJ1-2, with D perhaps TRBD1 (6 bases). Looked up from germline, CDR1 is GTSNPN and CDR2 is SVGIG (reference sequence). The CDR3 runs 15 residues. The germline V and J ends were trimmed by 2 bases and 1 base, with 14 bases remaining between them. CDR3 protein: CAWSFKGQNNYGYTF. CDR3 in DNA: TGTGCCTGGAGTTTTAAAGGACAGAATAACTATGGCTACACCTTC.

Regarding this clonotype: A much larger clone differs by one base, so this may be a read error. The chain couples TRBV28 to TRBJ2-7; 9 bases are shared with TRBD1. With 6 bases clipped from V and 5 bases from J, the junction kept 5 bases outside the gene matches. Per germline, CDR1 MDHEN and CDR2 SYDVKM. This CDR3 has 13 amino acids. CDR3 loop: CASSFTGGHEQYF. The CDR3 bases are TGTGCCAGCAGCTTCACAGGGGGCCACGAGCAGTACTTC.

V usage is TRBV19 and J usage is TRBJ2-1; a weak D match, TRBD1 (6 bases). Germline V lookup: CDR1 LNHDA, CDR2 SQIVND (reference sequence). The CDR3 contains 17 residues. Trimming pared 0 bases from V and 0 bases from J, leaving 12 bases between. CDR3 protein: CASSIDLAGDSYNEQFF. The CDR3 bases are TGTGCCAGTAGTATAGATCTGGCAGGGGACTCCTACAATGAGCAGTTCTTC.

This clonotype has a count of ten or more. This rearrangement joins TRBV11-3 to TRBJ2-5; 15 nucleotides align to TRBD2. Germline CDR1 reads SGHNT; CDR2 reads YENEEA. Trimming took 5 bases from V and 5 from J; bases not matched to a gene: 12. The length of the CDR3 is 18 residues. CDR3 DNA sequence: TGTGCCAGCAGCATCCCGGGACTAGCGGGAGGACGCGGCGAGACCCAGTACTTC. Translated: CASSIPGLAGGRGETQYF.

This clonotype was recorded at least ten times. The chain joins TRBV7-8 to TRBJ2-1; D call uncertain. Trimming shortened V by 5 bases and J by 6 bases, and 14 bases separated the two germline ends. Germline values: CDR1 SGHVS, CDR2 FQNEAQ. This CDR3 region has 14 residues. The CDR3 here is CASSPRAGPNEQFF. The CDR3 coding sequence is TGTGCCAGCAGCCCCCGCGCCGGCCCCAATGAGCAGTTCTTC.

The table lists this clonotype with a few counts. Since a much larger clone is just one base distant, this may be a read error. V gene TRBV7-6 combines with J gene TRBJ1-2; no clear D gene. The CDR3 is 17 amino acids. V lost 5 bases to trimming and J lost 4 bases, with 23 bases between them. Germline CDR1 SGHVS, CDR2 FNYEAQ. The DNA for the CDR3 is TGTGCCAGCAGCCCAGAGATAGGGCCCCAAGGTGGCTATGGCTACACCTTC. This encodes CASSPEIGPQGGYGYTF.

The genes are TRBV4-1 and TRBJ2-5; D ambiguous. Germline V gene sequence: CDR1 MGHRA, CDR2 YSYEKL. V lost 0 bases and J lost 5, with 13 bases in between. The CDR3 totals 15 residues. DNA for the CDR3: TGCGCCAGCAGCCAAGATGGTCTAGTTGGTGAGACCCAGTACTTC. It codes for CASSQDGLVGETQYF.

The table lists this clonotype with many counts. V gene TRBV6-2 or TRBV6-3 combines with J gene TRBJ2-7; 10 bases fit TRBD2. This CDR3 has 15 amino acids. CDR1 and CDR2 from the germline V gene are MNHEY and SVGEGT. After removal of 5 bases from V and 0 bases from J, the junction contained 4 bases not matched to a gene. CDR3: CASSVLAGISYEQYF. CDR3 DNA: TGTGCCAGCAGTGTACTAGCGGGAATCTCCTACGAGCAGTACTTC.

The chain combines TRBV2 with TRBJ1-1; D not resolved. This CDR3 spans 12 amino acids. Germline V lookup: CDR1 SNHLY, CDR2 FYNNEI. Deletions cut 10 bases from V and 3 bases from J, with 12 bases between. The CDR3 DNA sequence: TGTGCCACCTCGGACCGAGACACTGAAGCTTTCTTT. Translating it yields CATSDRDTEAFF.

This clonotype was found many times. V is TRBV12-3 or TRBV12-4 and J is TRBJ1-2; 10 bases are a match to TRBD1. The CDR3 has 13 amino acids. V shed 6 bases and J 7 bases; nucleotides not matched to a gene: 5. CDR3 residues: CASRRQGALGYTF. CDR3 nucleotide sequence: TGTGCCAGCAGGAGACAGGGGGCGCTTGGCTACACCTTC.

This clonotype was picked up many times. DNA of the CDR3: TGTGCCAGCAGCTTCATATCAAGTCGTACCGGGGAGCTGTTTTTT. Translated, it gives CASSFISSRTGELFF. The V and J genes are TRBV7-8 and TRBJ2-2; D is uncertain. The V gene lost 3 bases and the J gene lost 5 bases, with 13 bases spanning the gap. CDR1 SGHVS and CDR2 FQNEAQ come from the germline V gene. This CDR3 is 15 amino acids long.